These 29 T cell receptor beta chains were sequenced from one sample in a study of cytomegalovirus exposure and HLA in healthy donors. Primers included in the PCR were 60 Vbeta and 13 Jbeta primers. Sequencing was performed with immunoSEQ multiplex PCR; in TCRdb, only in-frame clones are kept and a portion is missing. The data show around 97,000 clones, approximately 9% seen once. The sequencing sample was made of PBMCs. The receptors were gathered from a man between 50 and 59 years old in good health and CMV-seropositive.

This clone occurred a few times. The CDR3 is CASSPVARTDTQYF. CDR3 DNA: TGCGCCAGCAGCCCGGTAGCCCGCACAGATACGCAGTATTTT. This rearrangement joins TRBV5-1 to TRBJ2-3; D remains unclear. Germline CDR1 SGHRS, CDR2 YFSETQ. V shed 4 bases and J shed 1 base, with 10 bases lying between them. The CDR3 is 14 amino acids.

This clone was seen at least ten times. This chain joins TRBV2 and TRBJ2-1; the D gene is possibly TRBD1 (5 bases). Germline values: CDR1 SNHLY, CDR2 FYNNEI. This CDR3 is built from 14 residues. V was pared by 4 bases and J by 7 bases, with 14 bases between. Written as DNA, the CDR3 is TGTGCCAGCAGTGTGAGCTGGGGCTCGAATGAGCAGTTCTTC. Translation: CASSVSWGSNEQFF.

This clone was counted at least ten times. V and J are TRBV30 and TRBJ1-5; possibly TRBD1 for D (5 bases). Germline V gene lookup returns CDR1 GTSNPN and CDR2 SVGIG (reference sequence). Trimming shortened V by 5 bases and J by 0 bases, and 26 bases separated the two germline ends. This CDR3 has 19 residues. CDR3 nucleotide sequence: TGTGCCTGGTCTCCTGTAAGGGGTTGGGGAACTTATAGCAATCAGCCCCAGCATTTT. Its translation: CAWSPVRGWGTYSNQPQHF.

This chain links TRBV29-1 with TRBJ1-1; 8 bases map to TRBD1. The trim removed 5 bases at V and 4 bases at J, leaving 9 bases unmatched. This CDR3 is built from 14 residues. CDR1 and CDR2 from the germline V gene are SQVTM and ANQGSEA. The CDR3 loop is CSVSSRGLGTEAFF. The CDR3 DNA reads as TGCAGCGTTTCATCCAGGGGGCTTGGCACTGAAGCTTTCTTT.

J is TRBJ2-1 and V is TRBV7-9, with D perhaps matching TRBD2 (5 bases). The ends were cut back, 3 bases at V and 0 bases at J, with 18 bases in the middle. The CDR3 contains 18 residues. The germline V gene has CDR1 SEHNR and CDR2 FQNEAQ (reference sequence). CDR3 in DNA: TGTGCCAGCAGCTTCCCGGACGGGATTATTAGCTCCTACAATGAGCAGTTCTTC. Translating gives CASSFPDGIISSYNEQFF.

This chain connects TRBV9 to TRBJ2-2; D is unclear. The V end was cut by 4 bases, the J end by 0 bases, with 13 bases between. The CDR3 has 16 residues. CDR1 and CDR2 (germline): SGDLS, YYNGEE. CDR3 protein: CASSSDLGANTGELFF. DNA for the CDR3: TGTGCCAGCAGCTCCGACCTGGGCGCGAACACCGGGGAGCTGTTTTTT. The full variable domain, rest sourced from reference TRBV9 and TRBJ2-2, is DSGVTQTPKHLITATGQRVTLRCSPRSGDLSVYWYQQSLDQGLQFLIQYYNGEERAKGNILERFSAQQFPDLHSELNLSSLELGDSALYFCASSSDLGANTGELFFGEGSRLTVL.

The chain links TRBV6-5 to TRBJ2-7; the D gene is possibly TRBD2 (6 bases). V was trimmed by 2 bases and J by 6 bases, leaving 14 bases between them. CDR3 size: 14 residues. Germline V gene sequence: CDR1 MNHEY, CDR2 SVGAGI. The CDR3 DNA follows: TGTGCCAGCAGTTACGCCGGGAGCCGAATCGAGCAGTACTTC. Translated: CASSYAGSRIEQYF.

This clone was found a few times. The V gene is TRBV5-1, the J gene TRBJ2-1; 13 bases fit TRBD2. The CDR3 contains 16 residues. Germline V gene data show CDR1 as SGHRS and CDR2 as YFSETQ. The V gene end was trimmed by 5 bases and the J gene end by 4 bases; junction bases not matched to a gene: 6. The CDR3 region is CASSYGLAGEYNEQFF. CDR3 bases: TGCGCCAGCAGTTATGGACTAGCGGGAGAGTACAATGAGCAGTTCTTC.

The chain combines TRBV7-2 with TRBJ2-3; 7 bases match TRBD2. CDR1 is SGHTA, CDR2 FQGNSA, per germline. V shed 4 bases, J shed 3 bases, and the junction held 13 bases outside the gene matches. This CDR3 is built from 17 residues. The CDR3 DNA reads as TGTGCCAGCAGCTCCCTCGACCTAGCGGCGGATACAGATACGCAGTATTTT. It specifies CASSSLDLAADTDTQYF.

The chain employs TRBV10-3 and TRBJ2-1; 7 nucleotides line up with TRBD2. The CDR3 spans 15 residues. Germline V gene lookup returns CDR1 ENHRY and CDR2 SYGVKD. After removal of 4 bases from V and 5 bases from J, the junction contained 8 bases not matched to a gene. CDR3 region: CAISVGGRGDNEQFF. The CDR3 DNA sequence: TGTGCCATCAGTGTAGGCGGGAGAGGGGACAATGAGCAGTTCTTC.

In this sample, this clone turned up a few times. The rearrangement links TRBV5-1 to TRBJ1-3; D may be TRBD1 (5 bases). Germline assignment: CDR1 SGHRS and CDR2 YFSETQ. This CDR3 has 14 amino acids. The V gene lost 0 bases and the J gene lost 5 bases, with 9 bases spanning the gap. The CDR3 loop is CASSLDQGRNTIYF. The CDR3 DNA reads TGCGCCAGCAGCTTGGATCAGGGAAGAAACACCATATATTTT. Based on the CDR3 plus reference TRBV5-1 and TRBJ1-3, the full variable domain is KAGVTQTPRYLIKTRGQQVTLSCSPISGHRSVSWYQQTPGQGLQFLFEYFSETQRNKGNFPGRFSGRQFSNSRSEMNVSTLELGDSALYLCASSLDQGRNTIYFGEGSWLTVV.

This clone has a handful of counts. The chain carries TRBV11-1 and TRBJ2-5; D gene unclear. This CDR3 is built from 13 residues. The V end was cut by 5 bases, the J end by 1 base, with 8 bases between. Germline CDR1 SGHAT, CDR2 FQDESV (reference sequence). CDR3 coding DNA: TGTGCCAGCAGCCCCAGTCCCCAAGAGACCCAGTACTTC. Its translation: CASSPSPQETQYF.

This clone was recorded a few times. The chain has TRBV28 and TRBJ2-1; 11 bases are a match to TRBD2. Germline trimming cut 3 bases from V and 7 bases from J; bases unmatched to any gene: 5. This CDR3 is 15 amino acids long. CDR1 MDHEN and CDR2 SYDVKM come from the germline V gene. CDR3 loop: CASSFVAGGANEQFF. DNA of the CDR3: TGTGCCAGCAGTTTCGTAGCGGGAGGGGCTAATGAGCAGTTCTTC.

The CDR3 is CASSIRRDGNTIYF. The CDR3 DNA sequence: TGTGCCAGTAGTATCCGGAGGGATGGAAACACCATATATTTT. The genes are TRBV19 and TRBJ1-3, with no clear D. V lost 3 bases, J lost 3 bases, and 9 bases lay in between. This CDR3 region has 14 residues. From germline, CDR1 is LNHDA and CDR2 SQIVND (reference sequence).

This clone showed up just a few times. V and J are TRBV11-2 and TRBJ2-4, with D maybe TRBD1 (6 bases). CDR1 SGHAT and CDR2 FQNNGV come from the germline V gene. CDR3 length equals 14 residues. Trimming removed 2 bases at V and 7 bases at J, with 12 bases between. The CDR3 coding sequence is TGTGCCAGCAGCTTACTGGCCAGGGGTAACATTCAGTACTTC. Protein product: CASSLLARGNIQYF. The full variable domain, its missing parts supplied by reference TRBV11-2 and TRBJ2-4, is EAGVAQSPRYKIIEKRQSVAFWCNPISGHATLYWYQQILGQGPKLLIQFQNNGVVDDSQLPKDRFSAERLKGVDSTLKIQPAKLEDSAVYLCASSLLARGNIQYFGAGTRLSVL.

The rearrangement uses TRBV6-5 and TRBJ1-1; D not resolved. The CDR3 is made up of 14 amino acids. Looked up from germline, CDR1 is MNHEY and CDR2 is SVGAGI. Between the trimmed V and J ends, which lost 5 bases and 7 bases, there was a span of 17 bases. The CDR3 here is CASSEGGIVGEAFF. The DNA for the CDR3 is TGTGCCAGCAGTGAGGGTGGGATTGTTGGTGAAGCTTTCTTT.

J is TRBJ2-5 and V is TRBV5-6, with D tentatively TRBD2 (6 bases). The assigned J gene may be wrong: the sequence end matches TRBJ2-7 better. Germline assignment: CDR1 SGHDT and CDR2 YYEEEE. The CDR3 is 12 residues long. CDR3 nucleotide sequence: TGTGCCAGCAGCTCCCGGGAGTACGAGCAGTACTTC. It is translated as CASSSREYEQYF.

The V gene is TRBV7-6, the J gene TRBJ1-5, with no clear D. The ends were cut back, 5 bases at V and 0 bases at J, with 11 bases in the middle. CDR3 length: 15 amino acids. Germline-derived CDR1 and CDR2 are SGHVS and FNYEAQ. CDR3 sequence (DNA): TGTGCCAGCAGCCCAAGCCCTGATAGCAATCAGCCCCAGCATTTT. It specifies CASSPSPDSNQPQHF.

The rearrangement uses TRBV7-9 and TRBJ2-2; TRBD1 might be the D (5 bases). CDR3 size: 14 residues. Trimming cost V 2 bases and J 3 bases, with 7 bases left between them. The germline V gene has CDR1 SEHNR and CDR2 FQNEAQ (reference sequence). The CDR3 loop reads CASSLPTDTGELFF. The CDR3 DNA reads TGTGCCAGCAGCTTACCGACAGACACCGGGGAGCTGTTTTTT. Full variable domain (remainder filled in from reference TRBV7-9 and TRBJ2-2): DTGVSQNPRHKITKRGQNVTFRCDPISEHNRLYWYRQTLGQGPEFLTYFQNEAQLEKSRLLSDRFSAERPKGSFSTLEIQRTEQGDSAMYLCASSLPTDTGELFFGEGSRLTVL.

This clone occurred a few times. The chain recombines TRBV5-6 with TRBJ2-2, with unresolved D. The V gene's germline CDR1 is SGHDT and CDR2 YYEEEE. V lost 1 base and J 1 base, leaving 5 bases between the germline ends. This CDR3 contains 14 residues. The DNA for the CDR3 is TGTGCCAGCAGCTTGACAGTGAACACCGGGGAGCTGTTTTTT. It translates to CASSLTVNTGELFF. Filled out from reference TRBV5-6 and TRBJ2-2, the complete variable domain reads DAGVTQSPTHLIKTRGQQVTLRCSPKSGHDTVSWYQQALGQGPQFIFQYYEEEERQRGNFPDRFSGHQFPNYSSELNVNALLLGDSALYLCASSLTVNTGELFFGEGSRLTVL.

The V and J genes are TRBV11-2 and TRBJ1-2; the match to TRBD1 covers 8 bases. Germline-derived CDR1 and CDR2 are SGHAT and FQNNGV. CDR3 length: 14 amino acids. The V segment lost 3 bases and the J segment 8 bases; nucleotides outside the gene matches: 8. CDR3 protein: CASSFRDRWRGYTF. CDR3 DNA sequence: TGTGCCAGCAGCTTTAGGGACAGGTGGCGAGGCTACACCTTC. The entire variable domain, with the rest obtained from reference TRBV11-2 and TRBJ1-2, is as follows: EAGVAQSPRYKIIEKRQSVAFWCNPISGHATLYWYQQILGQGPKLLIQFQNNGVVDDSQLPKDRFSAERLKGVDSTLKIQPAKLEDSAVYLCASSFRDRWRGYTFGSGTRLTVV.

The chain couples TRBV6-1 to TRBJ1-2; D unresolved. CDR3 length equals 12 residues. V lost 1 base, J lost 8 bases, and 8 bases lay in between. Germline values: CDR1 MNHNS, CDR2 SASEGT. CDR3 in amino acids: CASSEEPRGYTF. In nucleotides, the CDR3 is TGTGCCAGCAGTGAAGAACCTAGAGGCTACACCTTC.

This clone was counted between two and nine times. The same CDR3 can be traced to other DNA sequences in this sample. The chain recombines TRBV10-3 with TRBJ2-2, with 9 positions matching TRBD1. Germline values: CDR1 ENHRY, CDR2 SYGVKD. The CDR3 is made up of 14 amino acids. J gave up 3 bases and V 6 bases, and 2 bases lay outside the gene matches. CDR3 sequence reads: CAISGDRDTGELFF. The CDR3 DNA reads as TGTGCCATCAGCGGGGACAGGGACACCGGGGAGCTGTTTTTT.

V usage is TRBV28 and J usage is TRBJ2-7; 10 bases match TRBD2. Germline CDR1 is MDHEN and CDR2 is SYDVKM. The CDR3 length is 15 residues. The V and J ends lost 5 bases and 9 bases, in that order; junction bases with no gene match: 13. CDR3 in amino acids: CASSGAGGRPEWQYF. CDR3 DNA sequence: TGTGCCAGCAGTGGAGCGGGAGGGCGCCCTGAATGGCAGTACTTC.

The V call is TRBV5-4, the J call TRBJ2-1; 9 nucleotides line up with TRBD1. V lost 0 bases to trimming and J lost 9 bases; unmatched junction nucleotides: 10. The CDR3 sequence is 16 residues long. The germline CDR1 and CDR2 sequences are SGHNT and YYREEE (reference sequence). Here the CDR3 reads CASSLVSQGAIREQFF. CDR3 bases: TGTGCCAGCAGCTTGGTTTCACAGGGGGCGATCCGTGAGCAGTTCTTC.

This clone came up a few times. The chain combines TRBV11-1 with TRBJ2-5; 16 bases are shared with TRBD2. The assigned J gene may be wrong: the sequence end matches TRBJ2-7 better. The CDR3 consists of 17 residues. The germline V gene encodes CDR1 SGHAT and CDR2 FQDESV (reference sequence). The DNA of the CDR3 is TGTGCCAGCAGCTCGGGGACTAGCGGGAGGGCCTCCTACGAGCAGTACTTC. Its protein is CASSSGTSGRASYEQYF.

The chain is built from TRBV7-2 and TRBJ1-5; 8 bases line up with TRBD1. CDR3 length: 18 residues. The ends lost 4 bases at V and 6 bases at J; junction bases unmatched: 17. Germline loops: CDR1 SGHTA, CDR2 FQGNSA. The CDR3 nucleotides are TGTGCCAGCAGCTACGGACAGGGACTCAGATGGGGGGGTCAGCCCCAGCATTTT. It yields the protein CASSYGQGLRWGGQPQHF.

This clone was recorded a few times. J is TRBJ2-7 and V is TRBV6-5, with D possibly TRBD2 on 6 matching bases. The CDR3 has 14 amino acids. Trimming cost V 2 bases and J 2 bases, with 10 bases left between them. Looked up from germline, CDR1 is MNHEY and CDR2 is SVGAGI. The CDR3 sequence: CASSYGGFPYEQYF. Written as DNA, the CDR3 is TGTGCCAGCAGTTACGGAGGGTTCCCCTACGAGCAGTACTTC.

This clone was seen only a few times. This chain joins TRBV7-9 and TRBJ1-2; D call uncertain. V lost 2 bases and J 3 bases, leaving 4 bases between the germline ends. The germline V gene encodes CDR1 SEHNR and CDR2 FQNEAQ (reference sequence). The CDR3 sequence is 12 residues long. CDR3 in DNA: TGTGCCAGCAGCTTACCCTACTATGGCTACACCTTC. This gives the protein CASSLPYYGYTF.